This T cell receptor beta chain was recorded in a study of T cells in Graves' hyperthyroidism and ophthalmopathy. As to this clonotype: What it recognizes is unknown. The conserved phenylalanine or tryptophan is not found at the CDR3 terminus, so this likely reflects a read error.

V was clipped by 0 bases and J by 1 base, with 4 bases between them. Germline CDR1 reads SGDLS; CDR2 reads YYNGEE. The CDR3 is 13 amino acids. The source material, RNA transcripts, was used to amplify TCR beta CDR3 regions. Using the HTBI primer set, a first-round RT-PCR was run on the TCR CDR3. TCRdb re-called the multiplex PCR reads with MiXCR, one entry per CDR3 protein. This sample yields about 500,000 distinct CDR3 sequences, of which 40% to 50% are seen a single time; about two fifths belongs to the top ten. The diagnoses drew upon clinical symptoms, serum thyroxine and TRAb, thyroid ultrasound and orbital computed tomography. The study's findings and limits: Blood also carried most thyroid clonotypes expanded above 0.001. Stable hyperthyroidism and ophthalmopathy were separated using 13 V-J signatures. Model output signaled ophthalmopathy a median about 6.3 months ahead of onset.

The sample was peripheral blood or thyroid tissue (not recorded which). The rearrangement links TRBV9 to TRBJ1-1, with D unclear. The sequence came from an adult woman with Graves' disease, either hyperthyroidism or ophthalmopathy (not recorded which). Here the CDR3 DNA reads TGTGCCAGCAGCGTAGCAGAGAACACTGAAGCTTTCCTT. Amino acid sequence: CASSVAENTEAFL.